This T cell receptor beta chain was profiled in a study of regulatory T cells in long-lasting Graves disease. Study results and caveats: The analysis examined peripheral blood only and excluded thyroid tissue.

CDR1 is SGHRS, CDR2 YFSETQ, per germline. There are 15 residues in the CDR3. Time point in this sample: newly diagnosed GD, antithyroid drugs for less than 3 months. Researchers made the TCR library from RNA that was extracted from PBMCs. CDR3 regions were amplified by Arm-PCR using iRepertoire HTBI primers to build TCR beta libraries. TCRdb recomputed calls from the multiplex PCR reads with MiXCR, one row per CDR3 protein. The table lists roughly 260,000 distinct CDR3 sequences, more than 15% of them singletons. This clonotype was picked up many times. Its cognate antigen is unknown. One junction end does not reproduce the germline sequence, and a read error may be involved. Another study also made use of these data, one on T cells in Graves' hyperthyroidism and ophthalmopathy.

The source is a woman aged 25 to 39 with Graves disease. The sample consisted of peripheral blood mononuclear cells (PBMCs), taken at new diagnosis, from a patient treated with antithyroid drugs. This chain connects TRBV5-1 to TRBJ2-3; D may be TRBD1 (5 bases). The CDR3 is CASSPQGFFTDTQYF. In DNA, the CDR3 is TGTGCCAGCAGCCCGCAGGGATTCTTCACAGATACGCAGTATTTT.